This entry lists 5 T cell receptor beta chains sequenced from one sample in a study of T-cell memory formation after mild COVID-19. TCRdb analysed the 5' RACE reads with MiXCR anew, one entry per CDR3 protein. The data show under 300,000 distinct CDR3 sequences, with more than 8% seen just once and 20% to 25% held by the top ten. The sequenced sample was PBMCs or a T cell subset sorted from them (not recorded which). Every receptor here comes from a man aged 18 to 35 who had mild COVID-19 (a few samples of this study predate the infection). Cell type and time point are not known.

This clonotype was picked up a small number of times. The chain combines TRBV12-3 or TRBV12-4 with TRBJ2-1, with a possible D match to TRBD2 (6 bases). The CDR3 loop spans 13 amino acids. V lost 6 bases and J lost 9, with 15 bases in between. CDR3 bases: TGTGCCAGCAGCCCACTGGGGGGTGGTGAGCAGTTCTTC. It encodes CASSPLGGGEQFF.

This rearrangement joins TRBV6-6 to TRBJ1-4, with D possibly matching TRBD1 (6 bases). CDR3 size: 14 residues. V lost 2 bases and J 8 bases, leaving 12 bases between the germline ends. Per germline, CDR1 MNHNY and CDR2 SVGAGI (reference sequence). The CDR3 spells CASSYPPQGEKLFF. In nucleotides, the CDR3 is TGTGCCAGCAGTTACCCCCCCCAGGGGGAAAAACTGTTTTTT.

This clonotype was counted many times. The V and J genes are TRBV15 and TRBJ2-1; D perhaps matches TRBD1 (6 bases). V was clipped by 5 bases and J by 8 bases, with 7 bases between them. Germline CDR1 LNHNV, CDR2 YYDKDF (reference sequence). This CDR3 region has 11 residues. The CDR3 DNA reads as TGTGCCACCAGCCAGGGGTATGAGCAGTTCTTC. Protein: CATSQGYEQFF.

This chain joins TRBV20-1 and TRBJ2-3; the D is unclear. Deletions cut 5 bases from V and 14 bases from J, with 20 bases between. This CDR3 is built from 12 residues. Germline loops: CDR1 DFQATT, CDR2 SNEGSKA (reference sequence). DNA for the CDR3: TGCAGTGCTTCCCTTACAGAGAGAGATGCGTATTTT. It specifies CSASLTERDAYF.

The gene calls are TRBV5-6 and TRBJ1-5, with D uncertain. V lost 4 bases to trimming and J lost 1 base, with 9 bases between them. Germline loops: CDR1 SGHDT, CDR2 YYEEEE. The CDR3 covers 14 residues. The CDR3 coding sequence is TGTGCCAGCAGCCCCAAGGGCAGCAATCAGCCCCAGCATTTT. The encoded protein is CASSPKGSNQPQHF.